Presented here are 16 T cell receptor beta chains from one specimen sequenced in a study of beta chain features in type 1 diabetes. Findings of the study overall: Patients with Type 1 diabetes showed moderately but significantly shorter TCRB CDR3s in all four CD4+ subsets.

For these receptors, no antigen is known. Expressed TCRB transcripts were sequenced because the entire RNA isolate underwent reverse transcription. The data were produced by immunoSEQ multiplex PCR, yet TCRdb's version contains in-frame clones alone and is incomplete. The table lists 600,000 or so clones, around 15% of them singletons, with just under 0.04% in the top ten. The sequenced sample consisted of naive CD4+ T cells from blood. The receptors come from a man younger than 35 with type 1 diabetes.

This clone was picked up a small number of times. The chain couples TRBV29-1 to TRBJ1-1; perhaps TRBD1 as D (5 bases). V was cut by 4 bases and J by 9 bases, with 12 bases left in between. Germline CDR1 is SQVTM and CDR2 is ANQGSEA. The CDR3 contains 11 residues. The CDR3 here is CSVARDVKAFF. The CDR3 DNA reads TGCAGCGTTGCCAGGGATGTAAAAGCTTTCTTT.

This clone was detected only a few times. The chain has TRBV5-1 and TRBJ1-4; weak D call: TRBD1 (6 bases). Trimming took off 7 bases at V and 11 bases at J, with 18 bases between the two ends. CDR1 and CDR2 from the germline V gene are SGHRS and YFSETQ. CDR3 length: 13 residues. The CDR3 nucleotides are TGCGCCAGCGGAAACCTGACAGGAGGCAAACTGTTTTTT. This translates into CASGNLTGGKLFF. Full variable domain (missing parts from reference TRBV5-1 and TRBJ1-4): KAGVTQTPRYLIKTRGQQVTLSCSPISGHRSVSWYQQTPGQGLQFLFEYFSETQRNKGNFPGRFSGRQFSNSRSEMNVSTLELGDSALYLCASGNLTGGKLFFGSGTQLSVL.

The chain has TRBV6-5 and TRBJ2-1; no clear D. Trimming left V 3 bases short and J 5 bases short, with 8 bases between. Germline V gives CDR1 MNHEY, CDR2 SVGAGI. The CDR3 spans 13 residues. The CDR3 sequence: CASSYATHNEQFF. The CDR3, as DNA: TGTGCCAGCAGTTATGCCACCCACAATGAGCAGTTCTTC.

This clone was counted only a few times. The chain employs TRBV2 and TRBJ2-7; D is uncertain. CDR3 length: 13 residues. The V gene's germline CDR1 is SNHLY and CDR2 FYNNEI. The V gene lost 5 bases and the J gene lost 11 bases, with 19 bases spanning the gap. The CDR3 region has the DNA TGTGCCAGCAGTCCTGTCCCGGGCCCTATGGAGTACTTC. Amino acids: CASSPVPGPMEYF.

A few counts support this clone. V usage is TRBV6-5 and J usage is TRBJ2-7; unclear D gene. V shed 5 bases and J shed 0 bases, with 8 bases lying between them. Germline CDR1 reads MNHEY; CDR2 reads SVGAGI. The CDR3 is made up of 13 amino acids. The CDR3 nucleotides read TGTGCCAGCAGTCCGACAAACTCCTACGAGCAGTACTTC. Amino acid sequence: CASSPTNSYEQYF.

The chain uses TRBV29-1 and TRBJ2-7; maybe TRBD1 (6 bases). CDR3 length equals 13 residues. V was pared by 4 bases and J by 6 bases, with 16 bases between. Germline loops: CDR1 SQVTM, CDR2 ANQGSEA. In DNA, the CDR3 is TGCAGCGTTGCTCCCCAGGGGTTAACCGAGCAGTACTTC. Its translation: CSVAPQGLTEQYF.

This clone was seen more than once but under ten times. The gene calls are TRBV6-5 and TRBJ1-5; D uncertain. The CDR3 has 15 residues. Trimming left V 0 bases short and J 1 base short, with 7 bases between. Looked up from germline, CDR1 is MNHEY and CDR2 is SVGAGI. The CDR3 DNA reads TGTGCCAGCAGTTACTCGATATTGAGCAATCAGCCCCAGCATTTT. This gives the protein CASSYSILSNQPQHF.

This clone was recorded a few times. The V call is TRBV5-1, the J call TRBJ2-7, with 7 bases matching TRBD1. With V trimmed by 4 bases and J by 1 base, 8 bases remained unmatched. The CDR3 totals 15 residues. Germline values: CDR1 SGHRS, CDR2 YFSETQ. The CDR3: CASSLGTATSYEQYF. CDR3 bases: TGCGCCAGCAGCCTCGGGACAGCGACGTCCTACGAGCAGTACTTC. Filled out from reference TRBV5-1 and TRBJ2-7, the complete variable domain reads KAGVTQTPRYLIKTRGQQVTLSCSPISGHRSVSWYQQTPGQGLQFLFEYFSETQRNKGNFPGRFSGRQFSNSRSEMNVSTLELGDSALYLCASSLGTATSYEQYFGPGTRLTVT.

The chain joins TRBV5-1 to TRBJ2-7; D might be TRBD1 or TRBD2, each matching 5 bases. Germline V gene data show CDR1 as SGHRS and CDR2 as YFSETQ. The CDR3 runs to 12 residues. Trimming removed 4 bases from V and 6 bases from J, with 11 bases in between. CDR3 region: CASSPTRGEQYF. CDR3 nucleotides: TGCGCCAGCAGCCCCACGAGGGGCGAGCAGTACTTC.

This chain's CDR3 is CASSYISTDTQYF. CDR3 DNA sequence: TGTGCCAGCAGTTACATATCGACAGATACGCAGTATTTT. V is TRBV6-5 and J is TRBJ2-3; no clear D gene. The CDR3 runs 13 residues. The V end lost 2 bases, the J end lost 3 bases, and 6 bases lay between the germline ends. The germline CDR1 and CDR2 sequences are MNHEY and SVGAGI.

This clone was counted a few times. The CDR3 sequence: CASSLTSSDTQYF. The DNA for the CDR3 is TGTGCCAGCAGCTTAACGAGCTCAGATACGCAGTATTTT. The V call is TRBV7-3, the J call TRBJ2-3; no definite D call. Germline V gives CDR1 SGHTA, CDR2 FQGTGA. Trimming left V 0 bases short and J 4 bases short, with 5 bases between. The CDR3 consists of 13 residues.

Comments on this clone: Other DNA sequences from this sample encode an identical CDR3 as well. The chain employs TRBV4-1 and TRBJ1-2; D might be TRBD1 (5 bases). The germline V and J ends were trimmed by 0 bases and 4 bases, with 15 bases remaining between them. Germline-derived CDR1 and CDR2 are MGHRA and YSYEKL. This CDR3 spans 16 amino acids. CDR3 bases: TGCGCCAGCAGCCAAGAGATCGGGACGGGGAGCTATGGCTACACCTTC. This sequence encodes CASSQEIGTGSYGYTF.

As concerns this clone: At the DNA level, this CDR3 is encoded by other sequences in the same sample as well. The chain combines TRBV28 with TRBJ2-6, with D perhaps TRBD2 (6 bases). The CDR3 runs 15 residues. With 3 bases removed from V and 0 bases from J, the gap between germline ends came to 6 bases. CDR1 and CDR2 from the germline V gene are MDHEN and SYDVKM. The DNA for the CDR3 is TGTGCCAGCAGTTTGGGGGGCTCTGGGGCCAACGTCCTGACTTTC. Its translation: CASSLGGSGANVLTF.

This clone was seen a few times. This chain uses TRBV28 with TRBJ2-3, with a possible D match to TRBD2 (6 bases). This CDR3 is built from 16 residues. Looked up from germline, CDR1 is MDHEN and CDR2 is SYDVKM. V gave up 4 bases and J gave up 3 bases, with 17 bases separating them. The CDR3 region has the DNA TGTGCCAGCAGTTATAACAGGCGGGATGCTACAGATACGCAGTATTTT. It encodes CASSYNRRDATDTQYF.

The V gene is TRBV18, the J gene TRBJ2-5; D might be TRBD2 (6 bases). Germline values: CDR1 KGHSH, CDR2 LQKENI. Trimming stripped 2 bases from V and 0 bases from J, with 16 bases between. The CDR3 length is 17 residues. The CDR3 DNA reads TGTGCCAGCTCACCATGGTCCCATAGCGGCGACCAAGAGACCCAGTACTTC. It specifies CASSPWSHSGDQETQYF. Full variable domain (rest looked up from reference TRBV18 and TRBJ2-5): NAGVMQNPRHLVRRRGQEARLRCSPMKGHSHVYWYRQLPEEGLKFMVYLQKENIIDESGMPKERFSAEFPKEGPSILRIQQVVRGDSAAYFCASSPWSHSGDQETQYFGPGTRLLVL.

This clone turned up a few times. J is TRBJ2-3 and V is TRBV5-1, with D perhaps TRBD2 (5 bases). This CDR3 region has 14 residues. Trimming shortened V by 0 bases and J by 5 bases, and 10 bases separated the two germline ends. Looked up from germline, CDR1 is SGHRS and CDR2 is YFSETQ. The CDR3 loop reads CASSLGGLEDTQYF. The CDR3 DNA reads TGCGCCAGCAGCTTGGGAGGACTGGAAGATACGCAGTATTTT.